This TCR beta chain was documented in a study of T cells in Graves' hyperthyroidism and ophthalmopathy. Germline V gene lookup returns CDR1 SGHTA and CDR2 FQGNSA. There are 15 residues in the CDR3. J lost 5 bases, V lost 3 bases, and 3 bases had no gene match. The source material, RNA transcripts, was used to amplify TCR beta CDR3 regions. HTBI primers drove first-round RT-PCR of the TCR CDR3. TCRdb processed the multiplex PCR reads anew with MiXCR; each CDR3 protein has one entry. The sample includes about 380,000 distinct CDR3 sequences, about 15% of them seen just once. There are many counts of this clonotype.

The origin of this receptor is a woman aged 25 to 45 with Graves' ophthalmopathy. The sequenced sample was blood. V and J are TRBV7-2 and TRBJ2-2; 10 nucleotides match TRBD2. The CDR3 region has the DNA TGTGCCAGCAGCTTGGGACTAGCGTGGACCGGGGAGCTGTTTTTT. It yields the protein CASSLGLAWTGELFF.